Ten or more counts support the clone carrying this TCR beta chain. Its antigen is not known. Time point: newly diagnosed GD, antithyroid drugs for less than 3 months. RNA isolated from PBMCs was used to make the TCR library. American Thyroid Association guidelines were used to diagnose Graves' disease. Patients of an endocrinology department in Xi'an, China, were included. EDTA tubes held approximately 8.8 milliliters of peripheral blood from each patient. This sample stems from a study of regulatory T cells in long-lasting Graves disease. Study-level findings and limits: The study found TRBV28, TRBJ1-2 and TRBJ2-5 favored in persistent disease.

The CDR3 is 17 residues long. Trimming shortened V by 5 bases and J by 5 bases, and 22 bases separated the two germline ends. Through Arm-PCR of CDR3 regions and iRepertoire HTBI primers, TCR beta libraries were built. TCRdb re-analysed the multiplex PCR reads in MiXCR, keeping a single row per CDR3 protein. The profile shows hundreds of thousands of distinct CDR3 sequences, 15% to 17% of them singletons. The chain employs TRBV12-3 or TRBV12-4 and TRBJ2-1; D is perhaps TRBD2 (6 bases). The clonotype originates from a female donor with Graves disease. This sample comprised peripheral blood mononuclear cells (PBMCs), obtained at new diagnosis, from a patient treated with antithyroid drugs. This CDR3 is CASSGRGGLSIHNEQFF. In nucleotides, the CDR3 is TGTGCCAGCAGTGGCCGAGGCGGACTATCCATACACAATGAGCAGTTCTTC.